This T cell receptor (beta chain) was found in a study of blood T cell repertoires in COVID-19. Study context: COVID-19 samples collected from the United States, Italy and Spain covered acute and convalescent phases. T cells, B-cell-depleted T cells, or PBMCs supplied cDNA or gDNA.

Original methodology: From reference gene primer amplification, estimates of nucleated cell counts were derived. Sequencing was performed with immunoSEQ multiplex PCR; in TCRdb, only in-frame clones are kept and a portion is missing. That table supplies the V and J calls and clone size; D and trimming were determined from the DNA. The repertoire has 120,000 or so clones, around 87% of them found once; the top ten carry about 7.7%. Per germline, CDR1 SGHNT and CDR2 YENEEA. V dropped 7 bases and J dropped 2 bases, with 17 bases sitting between them. The CDR3 is made up of 15 amino acids. The material sequenced was peripheral blood. The chain uses TRBV11-3 and TRBJ2-5; possible D gene TRBD2, 7 bases. This clonotype was sampled from a human donor in a cohort sampled during active COVID-19. The CDR3 coding sequence is TGTGCCAGCATGAGGCTAAGGGGGGGGCAAGAGACCCAGTACTTC. Its protein is CASMRLRGGQETQYF.